This TCR beta chain is drawn from a study of T cells after yellow fever vaccination. Across the whole study: Any fraction with a low cell number was prepared using SMART-Seq v4 Ultra Low Input. Study-wide points: There was a small share of clonotypes that showed up in both the CD4 and CD8 compartments. The study noted that FACS-sorted repertoires could contain abundant clonotypes contaminating from the bulk population.

Germline-derived CDR1 and CDR2 are ENHRY and SYGVKD. This CDR3 has 15 amino acids. The V and J ends lost 6 bases and 4 bases, in that order; junction bases with no gene match: 9. One entry per CDR3 protein results from TCRdb running MiXCR on the 5' RACE reads. This table has some 390,000 distinct CDR3 sequences, 6% to 8% appearing once. This clonotype was counted ten times or more. Its antigen is as yet unknown. The sequence was collected from a man aged 30 to 39 who received the YFV17D yellow fever vaccine. Material: PBMCs, obtained 5 days after the yellow fever booster vaccination. The V and J genes are TRBV10-3 and TRBJ2-3; TRBD1 aligns across 8 bases. CDR3 coding DNA: TGTGCCATCAGCCAGGACAGGGACGAGGCAGATACGCAGTATTTT. It codes for CAISQDRDEADTQYF.